This T cell receptor (beta chain) was found in a study of shared clonotypes between healthy human individuals. Study-wide background: The cohort had two women and a few men, ages 18 to 49. Study-level results: Blood was the only sampled material, and tissue repertoires likely differ.

The CDR3 has 12 residues. Per germline, CDR1 GTSNPN and CDR2 SVGIG (reference sequence). The germline V and J ends were trimmed by 3 bases and 5 bases, with 10 bases remaining between them. An assay was performed, and its level was deep. Methods used by the authors: ImmunoSEQ output held junction-only sequences without quality scores, so filtering differed. Profiling relied on immunoSEQ multiplex PCR, and the TCRdb table lists in-frame clones only, not all of them. From that table come the V and J calls and clone size; the DNA was used to work out D and trimming. Altogether about 2,500,000 clones are present, 90% to 95% being singletons, with the ten largest covering 0.14%. With regard to this clone: Its antigen is currently unknown.

Sequencing was carried out using naive CD4+ T cells sorted from blood. Subset: CD45RA+ positively selected. The gene calls are TRBV30 and TRBJ1-2; D is possibly TRBD1 (6 bases). The TCR comes from a man aged 18 to 29 in good health. The CDR3 sequence is CAWSRDKYGYTF. As DNA, the CDR3 is TGTGCCTGGAGCCGGGACAAGTATGGCTACACCTTC. Full variable domain (rest looked up from reference TRBV30 and TRBJ1-2): SQTIHQWPATLVQPVGSPLSLECTVEGTSNPNLYWYRQAAGRGLQLLFYSVGIGQISSEVPQNLSASRPQDRQFILSSKKLLLSDSGFYLCAWSRDKYGYTFGSGTRLTVV.